What follows are 21 T cell receptor beta chains derived from one specimen sequenced in a study of cytomegalovirus exposure and HLA in healthy donors. Primers for the PCR totalled 60 Vbeta and 13 Jbeta. The method was immunoSEQ multiplex PCR; TCRdb's version includes in-frame clones alone and lacks a portion of them. The sample holds under 300,000 clones, around two thirds seen once. The sequenced sample consisted of PBMCs. These receptors came from a female donor in good health and CMV-seronegative.

The V call is TRBV19, the J call TRBJ2-5, with a possible D match to TRBD1 (6 bases). This CDR3 has 12 residues. Trimming stripped 11 bases from V and 1 base from J, with 11 bases between. Per germline, CDR1 LNHDA and CDR2 SQIVND (reference sequence). CDR3 DNA: TGTGCCTCATTGGACAGCCAAGAGACCCAGTACTTC. Residues: CASLDSQETQYF.

This sequence joins TRBV18 and TRBJ2-3; no clear D gene. Trimming stripped 1 base from V and 6 bases from J, with 11 bases between. This CDR3 spans 14 amino acids. The V gene's germline CDR1 is KGHSH and CDR2 LQKENI. CDR3 sequence reads: CASSPLPTEDTQYF. The CDR3 DNA is TGTGCCAGCTCACCACTCCCGACGGAGGATACGCAGTATTTT.

The chain recombines TRBV13 with TRBJ1-4; 7 nucleotides agree with TRBD1. The V and J ends lost 5 bases and 5 bases, in that order; junction bases with no gene match: 8. The CDR3 is made up of 15 amino acids. Germline CDR1 and CDR2: PRHDT and FYEKMQ (reference sequence). The CDR3: CASSPRDRRNEKLFF. The CDR3 bases are TGTGCCAGCAGCCCACGGGACAGACGAAATGAAAAACTGTTTTTT.

The chain combines TRBV7-2 with TRBJ1-4, with D possibly matching TRBD1 (5 bases). The V and J ends lost 1 base and 7 bases respectively, with 13 bases between them. The CDR3 length is 15 residues. Germline V lookup: CDR1 SGHTA, CDR2 FQGNSA. In DNA form, the CDR3 reads TGTGCCAGCAGCTTAGGGGCTGGGGGGGGTGAAAAACTGTTTTTT. This codes for CASSLGAGGGEKLFF.

The J gene is TRBJ1-1, the V gene TRBV2; 7 nucleotides match TRBD1. This CDR3 comprises 14 residues. The trim removed 6 bases at V and 5 bases at J, leaving 9 bases unmatched. The germline CDR1 and CDR2 sequences are SNHLY and FYNNEI. The CDR3: CASRLTGVGTEAFF. In nucleotides, the CDR3 is TGTGCCAGCAGGCTCACAGGGGTCGGGACTGAAGCTTTCTTT. Together with reference TRBV2 and TRBJ1-1, the CDR3 gives the full variable domain: EPEVTQTPSHQVTQMGQEVILRCVPISNHLYFYWYRQILGQKVEFLVSFYNNEISEKSEIFDDQFSVERPDGSNFTLKIRSTKLEDSAMYFCASRLTGVGTEAFFGQGTRLTVV.

As DNA, the CDR3 is TGTGCCAGTAGTATAGTTAGGTGGGGACTAGCGGGAGGGCGGATTTCCAAGGACACCGGGGAGCTGTTTTTT. Encoded protein: CASSIVRWGLAGGRISKDTGELFF. The rearrangement links TRBV19 to TRBJ2-2; TRBD2 aligns across 16 bases. Germline CDR1 LNHDA, CDR2 SQIVND (reference sequence). The length of the CDR3 is 24 residues. V shed 1 base, J shed 3 bases, and the junction held 20 bases outside the gene matches.

This clone was seen just once. The V call is TRBV29-1, the J call TRBJ2-4; 13 nucleotides agree with TRBD2. V shed 5 bases and J 8 bases; nucleotides not matched to a gene: 12. The CDR3 spans 16 residues. The germline V gene has CDR1 SQVTM and CDR2 ANQGSEA. The CDR3 loop reads CSVNYRTSGSIYIQYF. The CDR3 nucleotides are TGCAGCGTTAACTACCGGACTAGCGGGAGTATATACATTCAGTACTTC.

This chain uses TRBV6-1 with TRBJ2-3; TRBD2 agrees at 7 bases. Germline CDR1 is MNHNS and CDR2 is SASEGT. The CDR3 spans 16 residues. J was trimmed by 6 bases and V by 1 base; bases with no gene match: 10. The CDR3 loop is CASSEEVARGVDTQYF. DNA of the CDR3: TGTGCCAGCAGTGAAGAGGTCGCTCGGGGGGTCGATACGCAGTATTTT.

The chain uses TRBV6-6 and TRBJ1-5, with no clear D. Trimming removed 8 bases from V and 3 bases from J, with 2 bases in between. CDR3 length: 10 amino acids. Per germline, CDR1 MNHNY and CDR2 SVGAGI (reference sequence). The CDR3 DNA reads as TGTGCCAGCCACAATCAGCCCCAGCATTTT. It is translated as CASHNQPQHF.

The V gene is TRBV7-7, the J gene TRBJ2-1, with D possibly TRBD2 on 5 matching bases. V lost 5 bases to trimming and J lost 2 bases, with 16 bases between them. CDR1 and CDR2 from the germline V gene are SSHAT and FNYEAQ (reference sequence). The CDR3 contains 16 residues. CDR3 coding DNA: TGTGCCAGCAGCCCGGGCGGGCGCAGAGCCTACAATGAGCAGTTCTTC. It is translated as CASSPGGRRAYNEQFF.

This clone turned up a few times. The rearrangement uses TRBV30 and TRBJ1-1; D unclear. V lost 2 bases and J 2 bases, leaving 15 bases between the germline ends. The CDR3 extends over 15 amino acids. Germline CDR1 and CDR2: GTSNPN and SVGIG (reference sequence). CDR3 sequence: CAWSPLADFNTEAFF. The CDR3 DNA reads TGTGCCTGGAGTCCCTTAGCGGATTTTAACACTGAAGCTTTCTTT.

The chain recombines TRBV14 with TRBJ2-1; TRBD2 might be the D (6 bases). In germline, CDR1 is SGHDN, CDR2 FVKESK. V was shortened by 1 base and J by 5 bases, with 15 bases between the two germline ends. This CDR3 is built from 16 residues. The CDR3 bases are TGTGCCAGCAGCCAAGTTCAGGGACTCCTAAACAATGAGCAGTTCTTC. Translating gives CASSQVQGLLNNEQFF.

This clone has a single count. The chain carries TRBV18 and TRBJ2-3, with 7 bases lining up with TRBD2. CDR1 and CDR2 (germline): KGHSH, LQKENI. There are 17 residues in the CDR3. J lost 2 bases, V lost 3 bases, and 11 bases had no gene match. The CDR3 spells CASSPVSGKSVTDTQYF. The CDR3 DNA follows: TGTGCCAGCTCACCGGTGAGCGGGAAAAGCGTCACAGATACGCAGTATTTT.

The rearrangement links TRBV6-6 to TRBJ1-1; D ambiguous. Germline V gene lookup returns CDR1 MNHNY and CDR2 SVGAGI (reference sequence). This CDR3 is built from 13 residues. Trimming removed 7 bases at V and 6 bases at J, with 15 bases between. CDR3 sequence reads: CASTLGGGAEAFF. The CDR3 DNA follows: TGTGCCAGCACCCTAGGTGGAGGCGCTGAAGCTTTCTTT.

The count of this clone is one. This rearrangement joins TRBV28 to TRBJ2-7; weak D call: TRBD1 (7 bases). Germline CDR1 and CDR2: MDHEN and SYDVKM. This CDR3 spans 16 amino acids. With 6 bases removed from V and 5 bases from J, the gap between germline ends came to 23 bases. The CDR3 spells CASSPGGDTGADEQYF. As DNA, the CDR3 is TGTGCCAGCAGCCCGGGCGGGGATACAGGGGCCGACGAGCAGTACTTC.

This clone was observed once. The chain joins TRBV14 to TRBJ2-1, with TRBD1 as a possible D gene (7 bases). V lost 1 base and J 9 bases, leaving 16 bases between the germline ends. The V gene's germline CDR1 is SGHDN and CDR2 FVKESK. This CDR3 comprises 15 residues. CDR3 DNA: TGTGCCAGCAGCCAAGGGGCGGGAAGACAGGGTGAGCAGTTCTTC. Translation gives CASSQGAGRQGEQFF.

This chain links TRBV28 with TRBJ1-1, with 12 positions matching TRBD1. This CDR3 spans 16 amino acids. Trimming at V came to 8 bases and at J to 4 bases, leaving 11 bases not matched to a gene. Per the germline V gene, CDR1 is MDHEN and CDR2 is SYDVKM. CDR3 nucleotides: TGTGCCAGCCTTAATGGGGGACAGGGGGCAAGCACTGAAGCTTTCTTT. Translation gives CASLNGGQGASTEAFF.

The CDR3 DNA is TGTGCCAGCAGTTTTCGGACAGGGGGCCTTTACTATGGCTACACCTTC. Its translation is CASSFRTGGLYYGYTF. The chain couples TRBV27 to TRBJ1-2, with 11 bases identical to TRBD1. The CDR3 runs 16 residues. V lost 3 bases, J lost 3 bases, and 6 bases stayed unmatched. The germline CDR1 and CDR2 sequences are MNHEY and SMNVEV (reference sequence).

This clone was observed a handful of times. The V call is TRBV6-6, the J call TRBJ2-7, with D tentatively TRBD1 (6 bases). CDR1 MNHNY and CDR2 SVGAGI come from the germline V gene (reference sequence). V lost 8 bases to trimming and J lost 3 bases, with 8 bases between them. This CDR3 has 11 residues. CDR3 bases: TGTGCCAGCGGGGGCGGCTACGAGCAGTACTTC. Protein product: CASGGGYEQYF.

The chain couples TRBV7-9 to TRBJ2-5, with 14 bases fitting TRBD2. The CDR3 extends over 18 amino acids. V was clipped by 5 bases and J by 5 bases; unmatched bases: 13. The germline gives CDR1 SEHNR, CDR2 FQNEAQ (reference sequence). CDR3 in amino acids: CASSQGLAGAPPRETQYF. The CDR3 DNA is TGTGCCAGCAGCCAGGGACTAGCGGGAGCCCCTCCCAGGGAGACCCAGTACTTC.

The chain links TRBV5-6 to TRBJ2-1, with 7 bases fitting TRBD1. This CDR3 contains 15 residues. Germline V gene sequence: CDR1 SGHDT, CDR2 YYEEEE. The V gene end was trimmed by 0 bases and the J gene end by 4 bases; junction bases not matched to a gene: 4. The CDR3 region has the DNA TGTGCCAGCAGCTTGGCCGGGACAGCTTACAATGAGCAGTTCTTC. The encoded protein is CASSLAGTAYNEQFF.